This T cell receptor (beta chain) came from a study of blood T cell repertoires in COVID-19 (dated by TCRdb to about 2020). Study-level background: Samples from collaborators originated in the United States, Italy and Spain and spanned both the acute and convalescent phases of COVID-19. Where available, HLA class I and class II types were taken from metadata supplied by the sample provider and were not determined by assay-based typing. The dataset comprised deeply sampled blood TCRbeta repertoires from subjects exposed to, actively infected with, or recovered from COVID-19. Nearly every sample came with metadata listing a de-identified subject ID, COVID-19 status, age in years and sex. The samples were drawn from two sources: the first 160 participants of the ongoing ImmuneRACE study, and 1,000 to 1,500 subjects contributed by 6 global collaborators. The repertoires were released in a freely available public database intended as a resource for research on the immune response to SARS-CoV-2. The prospective study material was composed of cDNA or gDNA derived from T cells, B-cell-depleted T cells, or PBMCs. Summary of the overall study and its limitations: The amount of clinical and demographic metadata varied by source and participant and was provided uncurated.

Participants in the prospective study were aged roughly 18 to 90 years, lived in 24 United States geographic areas, and enrolled through a virtual design. To assign participants to cohorts, the prospective study relied on clinical history that participants themselves reported in a screening survey and a study questionnaire. Recovered participants in ImmuneRACE Cohort 3 were defined as having two consecutive negative NP/OP PCR tests, clearance from a healthcare professional, or resolution of symptoms. In the prospective study, mobile phlebotomists collected whole blood, serum and a nasopharyngeal or oropharyngeal swab from each participant. Over a roughly two-month period, participants in the prospective study had the option of providing additional blood draws and questionnaires. Blood samples from the prospective study were shipped frozen or at room temperature prior to DNA extraction. A word on this clone: The antigen this receptor binds is unknown. No qualities accompany the bases; no much larger clone lies one base away.

TCRbeta CDR3 regions were amplified from genomic DNA using the immunoSEQ Assay, a bias-controlled multiplex PCR. As for the authors' bioinformatics: Nucleated cell counts per sample were estimated from amplification of reference gene primers within the assay. To quantify the absolute abundance of each unique TCRbeta CDR3 rearrangement, sequence reads were collapsed and filtered. Productive Simpson clonality was computed per sample as the square root of Simpson's diversity index over productive rearrangements. The table comes from immuneACCESS by way of TCRdb, which keeps in-frame sequences with V and J called. Part of the clones is missing from these tables; in studies checked, under half for an unresolved V gene and the rest for unknown reasons. V, J and clone size reflect that table, while D and trimming were determined from the DNA. Within this sample are 300,000 to 350,000 clones, with roughly 90% of them counted one time only. Approximately 9% of the sample is held by the ten biggest clonotypes.

The CDR3, cysteine through phenylalanine, is 16 amino acids long. Of the read, only the CDR3 DNA is kept; its 48 bases are in frame from base 1. At the junction V is shortened by 4 bases and J by 1 base, with 14 bases in between. As encoded in the germline V gene, CDR1 is LGHNA while CDR2 is YNFKEQ. Sequencing was performed on PBMCs or T cells enriched from blood (not recorded which). This sequence originates from a woman younger than 35 who had recovered from COVID-19. The chain is encoded by TRBV4-2 joined to TRBJ1-3, with the D gene uncertain. The DNA sequence is TGTGCCAGCAGCCCCCAACCGAGTCTTTCTGGAAACACCATATATTTT. This codes for CASSPQPSLSGNTIYF.